The 32 T cell receptor beta chains in this list originate from one sample, sequenced in a study of tumor and adjacent non-tumor tissue in lung cancer. A modified ARM-PCR protocol with three rounds of nested PCR amplified TCRbeta. TCRdb called the multiplex PCR reads again in MiXCR, with one record for every CDR3 protein. Of roughly 65,000 distinct CDR3 sequences listed, 55% to 70% were seen once; the top ten hold around 20%. RNA was extracted from bulk tissue without any cell sorting. Sequencing was performed on lung tumor tissue. Every receptor here comes from a man aged 50-60 years with non-small cell lung cancer.

Worth noting for this clonotype: The junction shows a germline mismatch at one end, possibly a read error. The rearrangement links TRBV11-2 to TRBJ1-5; possible D gene TRBD1, 5 bases. The CDR3 length is 15 residues. The V gene's germline CDR1 is SGHAT and CDR2 FQNNGV. The chain's CDR3 is CASSLLSGGNQPLHF. For the CDR3, the DNA is TGTGCCAGTAGCCTCCTGTCCGGGGGGAATCAGCCCCTGCATTTT. Supplemented by reference TRBV11-2 and TRBJ1-5, the full variable domain reads EAGVAQSPRYKIIEKRQSVAFWCNPISGHATLYWYQQILGQGPKLLIQFQNNGVVDDSQLPKDRFSAERLKGVDSTLKIQPAKLEDSAVYLCASSLLSGGNQPLHFGDGTRLSIL.

The J gene is TRBJ2-2, the V gene TRBV10-1; D is unclear. CDR1 and CDR2 from the germline V gene are WNHNN and SYGVQD (reference sequence). The CDR3 has 14 amino acids. V gave up 4 bases and J gave up 10 bases, with 16 bases separating them. The chain's CDR3 is CASSGGVNAMELFF. The DNA for the CDR3 is TGCGCCAGCAGTGGAGGAGTGAACGCCATGGAGCTGTTTTTT.

In the case of this clonotype: A much bigger clone sits one base away, suggesting this may be a read error. The J gene is TRBJ2-7, the V gene TRBV4-1; TRBD1 might be the D (5 bases). Germline V gene lookup returns CDR1 MGHRA and CDR2 YSYEKL. The CDR3 contains 15 residues. The CDR3 bases are TGCGTCAGCAGCCAACTTCTACAGGAGAACTACGAGCAGTACTTC. Translation: CVSSQLLQENYEQYF.

A note on this clonotype: A much more abundant neighbour one base away suggests this may be a read error. The final CDR3 position lacks the conserved phenylalanine or tryptophan, pointing to a likely read error. CDR3 sequence: CASSHPGHQAHNSPLHL. The CDR3, as DNA: TGTGCCAGCAGTCATCCGGGACACCAGGCCCATAATTCACCCCTCCACCTT. The V and J genes are TRBV28 and TRBJ1-6, with a possible D match to TRBD1 (6 bases). V was shortened by 5 bases and J by 5 bases, with 19 bases between the two germline ends. CDR1 and CDR2 from the germline V gene are MDHEN and SYDVKM. This CDR3 is 17 amino acids long.

On this clonotype: A clone one base away is much larger, so this may be a read error. The chain combines TRBV28 with TRBJ1-2; D is possibly TRBD1 (6 bases). In germline, CDR1 is MDHEN, CDR2 SYDVKM. Trimming took 2 bases from V and 10 from J, leaving 17 bases between them. The CDR3 contains 14 residues. The CDR3 DNA sequence: TGTGCCAGCAGTTTAAGTCAGGGGAGAGTAGACTACACCTTC. Its protein product is CASSLSQGRVDYTF.

This clonotype turned up a few times. A clone one base away is much larger, so this may be a read error. V is TRBV4-1 and J is TRBJ2-3; D is ambiguous. V lost 1 base to trimming and J lost 1 base, with 9 bases between them. Germline V lookup: CDR1 MGHRA, CDR2 YSYEKL. The CDR3 length is 15 residues. The CDR3 protein is CASSQGPNGTDTQYF. The CDR3 DNA sequence: TGCGCCAGCAGCCAAGGACCTAACGGCACAGATACGCAGTATTTT.

In the case of this clonotype: This may stem from a read error, because a much larger clone lies one nucleotide away. The chain uses TRBV11-1 and TRBJ2-2; D is unresolved. The CDR3 sequence is 18 residues long. The germline CDR1 and CDR2 sequences are SGHAT and FQDESV (reference sequence). V lost 2 bases and J 0 bases, leaving 16 bases between the germline ends. The CDR3, as DNA: TGTGCCAGCAGCTTATCACAGTGGGTCCTTTCGAACACCGGGGAGCTGTTTTTT. Protein sequence: CASSLSQWVLSNTGELFF.

To note about this clonotype: Given a much more abundant clone one base away, this may be a read error. Since no conserved phenylalanine or tryptophan closes the CDR3, a read error is the likely cause. V usage is TRBV13 and J usage is TRBJ2-4; no clear D. CDR1 and CDR2 (germline): PRHDT, FYEKMQ (reference sequence). Deletions cut 2 bases from V and 1 base from J, with 6 bases between. This CDR3 spans 14 amino acids. The CDR3 sequence is CASSLPRAKNIQYI. The CDR3 DNA follows: TGTGCCAGCAGCTTACCAAGGGCCAAAAACATTCAGTACATC.

This rearrangement joins TRBV30 to TRBJ1-5; no clear D. CDR3 length: 13 amino acids. The V end was cut by 2 bases, the J end by 3 bases, with 8 bases between. The germline V gene encodes CDR1 GTSNPN and CDR2 SVGIG (reference sequence). The CDR3 DNA reads as TGTGCCTGGAGTTCGCAGCCCAATCAGCCCCAGCATTTT. As protein: CAWSSQPNQPQHF.

This clonotype showed up just a few times. The chain joins TRBV30 to TRBJ1-2; D not resolved. CDR3 length: 12 residues. Germline-derived CDR1 and CDR2 are GTSNPN and SVGIG (reference sequence). V was clipped by 1 base and J by 4 bases, with 7 bases between them. CDR3 loop: CAWSANSYGYTF. CDR3 nucleotide sequence: TGTGCCTGGAGTGCCAACAGCTATGGCTACACCTTC.

Worth noting for this clonotype: A much larger clone differs by one base, so this may be a read error. The V gene is TRBV6-1, the J gene TRBJ1-5; TRBD1 matches 7 bases. The CDR3 covers 13 residues. CDR1 and CDR2 (germline): MNHNS, SASEGT. V gave up 10 bases and J gave up 2 bases; unmatched junction bases: 5. CDR3 sequence: CAIRGGRNQPQHF. The CDR3, as DNA: TGTGCCATCAGGGGGGGCCGCAATCAGCCCCAGCATTTT.

This clonotype has only a few counts. The rearrangement joins TRBV13 to TRBJ2-5; D gene unclear. This CDR3 comprises 14 residues. Germline CDR1 reads PRHDT; CDR2 reads FYEKMQ (reference sequence). V dropped 0 bases and J dropped 1 base, with 6 bases sitting between them. CDR3 nucleotides: TGTGCCAGCAGCTTAGGACAAGCCCAAGAGACCCAGTACTTC. Translation: CASSLGQAQETQYF. Using reference TRBV13 and TRBJ2-5 for the parts outside the CDR3, the full variable domain is AAGVIQSPRHLIKEKRETATLKCYPIPRHDTVYWYQQGPGQDPQFLISFYEKMQSDKGSIPDRFSAQQFSDYHSELNMSSLELGDSALYFCASSLGQAQETQYFGPGTRLLVL.

This chain links TRBV5-1 with TRBJ1-1; tentatively, D is TRBD1 (5 bases). The CDR3 has 15 amino acids. The V and J ends lost 4 bases and 1 base respectively, with 14 bases between them. Germline CDR1 and CDR2: SGHRS and YFSETQ. CDR3 loop: CASSGGISRNTEAFF. Written as DNA, the CDR3 is TGCGCCAGCAGCGGGGGGATATCGAGGAACACTGAAGCTTTCTTT.

The rearrangement links TRBV10-1 to TRBJ2-3, with a possible D match to TRBD1 (6 bases). V was cut by 7 bases and J by 7 bases, with 21 bases left in between. Germline V CDR1 and CDR2: WNHNN, SYGVQD (reference sequence). There are 15 residues in the CDR3. In DNA, the CDR3 is TGCGCCAGCATCGATGGGACAACCAGTACAAATACGCAGTATTTT. Amino acid sequence: CASIDGTTSTNTQYF.

In its sample, this clonotype was seen once. The chain joins TRBV5-1 to TRBJ2-1, with D perhaps TRBD1 or TRBD2 (5 bases each). The CDR3 sequence is 15 residues long. CDR1 SGHRS and CDR2 YFSETQ come from the germline V gene. The CDR3 loop is CAGSPGPSSYNEQFF. Here the CDR3 DNA reads TGCGCAGGCAGCCCGGGACCGAGCTCCTACAATGAGCAGTTCTTC.

The chain carries TRBV20-1 and TRBJ1-5; D unresolved. This CDR3 is built from 12 residues. Germline-derived CDR1 and CDR2 are DFQATT and SNEGSKA (reference sequence). Trimming cost V 5 bases and J 4 bases, with 9 bases left between them. CDR3 sequence (DNA): TGCAGTGCTGGAGGGCGGAATCAGCCCCAGCATTTT. Its translation: CSAGGRNQPQHF.

As to this clonotype: Relative to the germline gene, one junction end is altered; a read error may explain this. The gene calls are TRBV11-1 and TRBJ2-1; TRBD2 matches at 13 bases. This CDR3 region has 16 residues. The germline gives CDR1 SGHAT, CDR2 FQDESV (reference sequence). The CDR3 here is CANSLTSGGAANDQFF. CDR3 nucleotide sequence: TGTGCCAACAGCTTAACTAGCGGGGGGGCGGCGAATGACCAGTTCTTC.

A word on this clonotype: A read error may account for a junction end that differs from germline. The chain joins TRBV11-2 to TRBJ1-6, with 7 bases identical to TRBD1. The germline V gene has CDR1 SGHAT and CDR2 FQNNGV. The CDR3 sequence is 14 residues long. CDR3 sequence reads: CAGSLGGSNSPIHF. The CDR3 DNA sequence: TGTGCCGGCAGCCTAGGGGGCAGTAATTCACCCATCCACTTT.

Note on this clonotype: At one end, the junction sequence differs from germline, possibly due to a read error. The V gene is TRBV4-1, the J gene TRBJ1-5; unclear D gene. CDR1 is MGHRA and CDR2 is YSYEKL in the germline V gene. The CDR3 spans 16 residues. CDR3 sequence (DNA): TGCGCCAGCAGTCAAGATACGACATGGAACAATCAGCCCCAGCATTTT. Its translation is CASSQDTTWNNQPQHF.

This clonotype was counted many times. The V gene is TRBV28, the J gene TRBJ2-7; 10 bases fit TRBD1. J gave up 3 bases and V 6 bases, and 2 bases lay outside the gene matches. CDR3 length: 13 amino acids. Germline V gene lookup returns CDR1 MDHEN and CDR2 SYDVKM. The DNA for the CDR3 is TGTGCCAGCAGGAGGACAGGGGGCTACGAGCAGTACTTC. Its protein is CASRRTGGYEQYF.

The rearrangement joins TRBV7-9 to TRBJ2-1, with D hard to call. In germline, CDR1 is SEHNR, CDR2 FQNEAQ (reference sequence). Deletions cut 2 bases from V and 7 bases from J, with 9 bases between. The CDR3 extends over 13 amino acids. The CDR3 protein is CASSLSGGNEQFF. CDR3 coding DNA: TGTGCCAGCAGCTTATCTGGTGGGAATGAGCAGTTCTTC.

As to this clonotype: A clone one base away is much larger, so this may be a read error. J is TRBJ2-3 and V is TRBV7-9; 11 nucleotides agree with TRBD2. The CDR3 extends over 14 amino acids. Trimming cost V 9 bases and J 8 bases; bases outside gene matches: 10. From germline, CDR1 is SEHNR and CDR2 FQNEAQ (reference sequence). The CDR3, as DNA: TGTGCCAGTACTAGCGGGGGACCTCAGGGTACGCAGTATTTT. Amino acid sequence: CASTSGGPQGTQYF.

Note on this clonotype: A much bigger clone sits one base away, suggesting this may be a read error. The rearrangement uses TRBV12-3 or TRBV12-4 and TRBJ2-7; 8 bases map to TRBD1. The CDR3 sequence is 14 residues long. CDR3 DNA sequence: TGTGGCAGCAGTTTCAGAGACAGGGGTTACGAGCAGTACTTC. It translates to CGSSFRDRGYEQYF.

V and J are TRBV13 and TRBJ2-7, with D tentatively TRBD1 (6 bases). V was cut by 1 base and J by 5 bases, with 18 bases left in between. Germline V gives CDR1 PRHDT, CDR2 FYEKMQ (reference sequence). The CDR3 spans 16 residues. The CDR3 coding sequence is TGTGCCAGCAGCTTAGTCGGACAGTTCCTATCGGACGAGCAGTACTTC. It translates to CASSLVGQFLSDEQYF.

A remark on this clonotype: Possible read error: a much larger clone is one base away. The chain is built from TRBV6-1 and TRBJ1-4, with TRBD1 identical over 9 bases. V dropped 0 bases and J dropped 8; count of bases not matched to a gene: 7. The CDR3 has 16 amino acids. Per germline, CDR1 MNHNS and CDR2 SASEGT. CDR3 DNA: TGTGCCAGCAGTGAAGCGGGGACAGGGTCTCGAGAAAAACTGTTTTTT. Its translation is CASSEAGTGSREKLFF.

Of note for this clonotype: In this CDR3 the conserved last residue, phenylalanine or tryptophan, is missing, so a read error is likely. The CDR3 DNA reads as TGCGCCAGCAGCCTTCGATCGACAGGGGGCGCGTACGAGCAGTACTCC. This sequence encodes CASSLRSTGGAYEQYS. This sequence joins TRBV5-1 and TRBJ2-7; 10 nucleotides match TRBD1. This CDR3 is 16 amino acids long. V shed 4 bases, J shed 4 bases, and the junction held 11 bases outside the gene matches. CDR1 and CDR2 from the germline V gene are SGHRS and YFSETQ.

The rearrangement uses TRBV28 and TRBJ1-5, with 7 bases lining up with TRBD1. The J segment lost 1 base and the V segment lost 8 bases, leaving 2 bases of the junction unmatched. The CDR3 is 13 residues long. Germline values: CDR1 MDHEN, CDR2 SYDVKM. The DNA of the CDR3 is TGTGCCAGCGCGACAGGGAGCAATCAGCCCCAGCATTTT. Translation: CASATGSNQPQHF.

Comment on this clonotype: A read error may produce the germline difference seen at one junction end. V and J are TRBV11-2 and TRBJ2-1, with TRBD2 matching over 8 bases. CDR1 and CDR2 from the germline V gene are SGHAT and FQNNGV. CDR3 size: 17 residues. CDR3 nucleotide sequence: TGTGTCAGCAGCCGAACCGGGACTAGAGGTTCTTATAATGAGCAGTTCTTC. Encoded protein: CVSSRTGTRGSYNEQFF.

J is TRBJ1-2 and V is TRBV20-1, with D unclear. CDR1 and CDR2 from the germline V gene are DFQATT and SNEGSKA (reference sequence). The CDR3 sequence is 12 residues long. Trimming left V 2 bases short and J 3 bases short, with 7 bases between. This CDR3 reads CSARHGDYGYTF. For the CDR3, the DNA is TGCAGTGCTAGACATGGCGACTATGGCTACACCTTC.

V is TRBV12-3 or TRBV12-4 and J is TRBJ2-5, with TRBD1 matching 8 bases. Germline trimming cut 6 bases from V and 4 bases from J; bases unmatched to any gene: 7. CDR3 length equals 14 residues. CDR3 residues: CASSAGQGLETQYF. CDR3 nucleotides: TGTGCCAGCAGCGCCGGACAGGGTTTAGAGACCCAGTACTTC.

This clonotype was counted once. This could be a read error, since a much larger clone is one nucleotide away. V gene TRBV6-1 combines with J gene TRBJ2-7; 8 bases are a match to TRBD1. After removal of 5 bases from V and 7 bases from J, the junction contained 10 bases not matched to a gene. The CDR3 totals 14 residues. From germline, CDR1 is MNHNS and CDR2 SASEGT. CDR3 sequence: CASSLTGEIKEQYF. The CDR3 DNA reads TGTGCCAGCAGTTTGACAGGGGAGATAAAGGAGCAGTACTTC.

This clonotype was found many times. V and J are TRBV6-1 and TRBJ2-7; D is unresolved. Trimming took off 0 bases at V and 4 bases at J, with 16 bases between the two ends. CDR1 and CDR2 (germline): MNHNS, SASEGT. The CDR3 is 16 residues long. The CDR3, as DNA: TGTGCCAGCAGTGAAGCAACTGGGTCCATTTATTACGAGCAGTACTTC. Its translation is CASSEATGSIYYEQYF.